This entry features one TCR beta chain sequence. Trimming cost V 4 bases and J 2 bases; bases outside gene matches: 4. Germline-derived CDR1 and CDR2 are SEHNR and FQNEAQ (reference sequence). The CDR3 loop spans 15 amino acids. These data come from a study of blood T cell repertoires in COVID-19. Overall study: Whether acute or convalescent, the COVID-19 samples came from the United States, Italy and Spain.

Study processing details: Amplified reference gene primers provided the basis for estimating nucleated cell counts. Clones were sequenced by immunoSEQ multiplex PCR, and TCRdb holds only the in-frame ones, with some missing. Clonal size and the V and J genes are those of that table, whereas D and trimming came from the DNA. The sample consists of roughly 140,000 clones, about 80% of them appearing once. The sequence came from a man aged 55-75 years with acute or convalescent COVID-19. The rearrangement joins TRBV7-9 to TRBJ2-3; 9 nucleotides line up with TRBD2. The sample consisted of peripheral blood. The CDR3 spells CASSSLAGFTDTQYF. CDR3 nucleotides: TGTGCCAGCAGCTCCCTAGCGGGGTTCACAGATACGCAGTATTTT.